The source of this TCR beta chain is a study of cytomegalovirus exposure and HLA in healthy donors. Overall study context: Early released data had about 85 million unique TCRs, all coming from HLA-typed donors. Study observations and caveats: It was 160 or so TCR beta chains that were listed as cytomegalovirus-associated. Sequencing likely generated an artifact that appeared as a cluster of highly shared sequence variants. Further analysis was carried out later, and it showed several of the most significant clusters appearing linked to common viral pathogens.

The PCR used 60 Vbeta and 13 Jbeta primers. Only in-frame clones appear in the TCRdb table, and some are missing; sequencing was by immunoSEQ multiplex PCR. The sample yields 200,000 to 250,000 clones, around 89% seen once. Points on this clone: Its antigen is undetermined.

The V end lost 6 bases, the J end lost 2 bases, and 12 bases lay between the germline ends. The CDR3 length is 14 residues. Germline-derived CDR1 and CDR2 are MNHEY and SVGAGI. This chain uses TRBV6-5 with TRBJ2-3; D not certain. The receptor was isolated from a woman in her late teens or twenties in good health and CMV-seronegative. Sequenced input: PBMCs. CDR3 in DNA: TGTGCCAGCAGCTACGAGAAGCACACAGATACGCAGTATTTT. Amino acid sequence: CASSYEKHTDTQYF.